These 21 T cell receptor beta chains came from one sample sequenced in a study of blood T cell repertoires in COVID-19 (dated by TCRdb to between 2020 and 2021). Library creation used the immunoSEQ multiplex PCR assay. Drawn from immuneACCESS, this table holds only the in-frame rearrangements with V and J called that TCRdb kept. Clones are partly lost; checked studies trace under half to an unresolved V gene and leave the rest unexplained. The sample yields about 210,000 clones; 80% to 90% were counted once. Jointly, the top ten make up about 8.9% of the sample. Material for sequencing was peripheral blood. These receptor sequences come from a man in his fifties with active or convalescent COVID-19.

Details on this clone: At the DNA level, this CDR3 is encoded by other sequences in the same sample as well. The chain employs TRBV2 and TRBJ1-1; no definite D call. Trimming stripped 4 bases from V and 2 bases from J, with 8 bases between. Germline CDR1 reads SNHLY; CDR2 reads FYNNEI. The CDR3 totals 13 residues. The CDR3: CASSGGGNTEAFF. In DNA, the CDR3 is TGTGCCAGCAGTGGTGGCGGTAACACTGAAGCTTTCTTT.

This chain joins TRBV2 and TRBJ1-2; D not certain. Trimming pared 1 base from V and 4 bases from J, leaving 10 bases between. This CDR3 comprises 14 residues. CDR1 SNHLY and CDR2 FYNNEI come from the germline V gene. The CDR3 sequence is CASSEVRRAYGYTF. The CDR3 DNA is TGTGCCAGCAGTGAAGTCAGGAGGGCCTATGGCTACACCTTC.

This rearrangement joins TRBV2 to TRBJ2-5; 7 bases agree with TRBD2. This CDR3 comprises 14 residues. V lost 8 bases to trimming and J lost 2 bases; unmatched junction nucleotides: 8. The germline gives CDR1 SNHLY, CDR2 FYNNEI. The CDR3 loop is CASPKGRDQETQYF. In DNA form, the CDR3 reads TGTGCCAGCCCAAAGGGGAGGGATCAAGAGACCCAGTACTTC. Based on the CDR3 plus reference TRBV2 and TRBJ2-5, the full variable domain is EPEVTQTPSHQVTQMGQEVILRCVPISNHLYFYWYRQILGQKVEFLVSFYNNEISEKSEIFDDQFSVERPDGSNFTLKIRSTKLEDSAMYFCASPKGRDQETQYFGPGTRLLVL.

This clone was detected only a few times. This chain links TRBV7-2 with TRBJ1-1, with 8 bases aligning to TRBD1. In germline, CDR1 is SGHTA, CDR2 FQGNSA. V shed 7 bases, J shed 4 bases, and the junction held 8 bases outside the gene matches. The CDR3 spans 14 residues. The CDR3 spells CASTLQGALTEAFF. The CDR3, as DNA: TGTGCCAGCACCCTTCAGGGGGCCCTCACTGAAGCTTTCTTT.

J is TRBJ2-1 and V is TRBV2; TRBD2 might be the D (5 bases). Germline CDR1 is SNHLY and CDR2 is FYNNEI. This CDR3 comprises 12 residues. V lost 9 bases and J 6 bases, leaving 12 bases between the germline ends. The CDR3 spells CASKRGSNEQFF. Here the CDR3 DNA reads TGTGCCAGTAAACGGGGTAGCAATGAGCAGTTCTTC.

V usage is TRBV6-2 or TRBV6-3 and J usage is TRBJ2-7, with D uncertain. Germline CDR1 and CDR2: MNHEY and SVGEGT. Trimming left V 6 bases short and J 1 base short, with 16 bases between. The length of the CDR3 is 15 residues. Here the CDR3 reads CASSSSSTGSYEQYV. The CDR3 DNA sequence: TGTGCCAGCAGCTCCTCTTCGACTGGATCCTACGAGCAGTACGTC.

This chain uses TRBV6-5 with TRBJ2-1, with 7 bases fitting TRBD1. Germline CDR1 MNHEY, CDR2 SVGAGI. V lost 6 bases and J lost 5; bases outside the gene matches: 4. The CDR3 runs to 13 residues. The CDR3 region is CASRPGQNNEQFF. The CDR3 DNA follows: TGTGCCAGCAGACCGGGACAGAACAATGAGCAGTTCTTC.

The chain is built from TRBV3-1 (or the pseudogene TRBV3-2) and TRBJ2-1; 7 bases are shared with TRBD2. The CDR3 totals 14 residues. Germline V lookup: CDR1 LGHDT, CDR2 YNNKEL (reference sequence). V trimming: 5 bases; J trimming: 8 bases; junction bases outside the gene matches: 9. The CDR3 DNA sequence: TGTGCCAGCAGCTTCTCGCTAGCGGAAGATGAGCAGTTCTTC. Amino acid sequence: CASSFSLAEDEQFF.

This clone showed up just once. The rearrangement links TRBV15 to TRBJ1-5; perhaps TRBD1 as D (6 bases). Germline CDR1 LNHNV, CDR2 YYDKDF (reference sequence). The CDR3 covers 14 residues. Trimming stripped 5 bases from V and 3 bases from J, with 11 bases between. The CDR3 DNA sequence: TGTGCCACCAGCCCCCGACAGGACAATCAGCCCCAGCATTTT. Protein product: CATSPRQDNQPQHF.

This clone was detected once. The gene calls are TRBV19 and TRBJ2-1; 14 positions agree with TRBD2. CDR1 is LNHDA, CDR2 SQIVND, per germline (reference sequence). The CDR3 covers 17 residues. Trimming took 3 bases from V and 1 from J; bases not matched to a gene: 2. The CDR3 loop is CASSMGLAGASYNEQFF. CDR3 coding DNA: TGTGCCAGTAGTATGGGACTAGCGGGAGCATCCTACAATGAGCAGTTCTTC. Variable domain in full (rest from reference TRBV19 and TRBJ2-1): DGGITQSPKYLFRKEGQNVTLSCEQNLNHDAMYWYRQDPGQGLRLIYYSQIVNDFQKGDIAEGYSVSREKKESFPLTVTSAQKNPTAFYLCASSMGLAGASYNEQFFGPGTRLTVL.

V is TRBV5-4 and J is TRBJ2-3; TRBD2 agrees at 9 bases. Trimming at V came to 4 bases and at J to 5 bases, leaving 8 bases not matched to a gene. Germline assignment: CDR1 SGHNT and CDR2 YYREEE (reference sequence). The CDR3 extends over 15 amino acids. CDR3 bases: TGTGCCAGCAGCCGGGAGCGGGAGGTTGGAGATACGCAGTATTTT. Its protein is CASSREREVGDTQYF. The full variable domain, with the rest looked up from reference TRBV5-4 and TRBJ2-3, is ETGVTQSPTHLIKTRGQQVTLRCSSQSGHNTVSWYQQALGQGPQFIFQYYREEENGRGNFPPRFSGLQFPNYSSELNVNALELDDSALYLCASSREREVGDTQYFGPGTRLTVL.

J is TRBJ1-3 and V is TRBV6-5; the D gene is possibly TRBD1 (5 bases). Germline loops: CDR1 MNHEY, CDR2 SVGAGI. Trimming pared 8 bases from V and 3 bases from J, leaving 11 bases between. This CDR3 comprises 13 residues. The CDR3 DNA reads TGTGCCAGCCAGATGGGGGGTGGAAACACCATATATTTT. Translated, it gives CASQMGGGNTIYF.

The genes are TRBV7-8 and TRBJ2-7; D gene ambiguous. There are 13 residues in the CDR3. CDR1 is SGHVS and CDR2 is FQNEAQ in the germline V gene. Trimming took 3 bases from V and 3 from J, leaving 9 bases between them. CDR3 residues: CASSFGRRYEQYF. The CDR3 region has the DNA TGTGCCAGCAGCTTTGGCAGGCGCTACGAGCAGTACTTC. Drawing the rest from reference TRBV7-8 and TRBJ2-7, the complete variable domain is GAGVSQSPRYKVAKRGQDVALRCDPISGHVSLFWYQQALGQGPEFLTYFQNEAQLDKSGLPSDRFFAERPEGSVSTLKIQRTQQEDSAVYLCASSFGRRYEQYFGPGTRLTVT.

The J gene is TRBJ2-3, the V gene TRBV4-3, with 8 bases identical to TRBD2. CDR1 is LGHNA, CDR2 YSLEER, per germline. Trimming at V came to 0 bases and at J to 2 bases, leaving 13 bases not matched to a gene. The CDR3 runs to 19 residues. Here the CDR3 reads CASSQDMNPGTRDTDTQYF. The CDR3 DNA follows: TGCGCCAGCAGCCAAGATATGAATCCCGGGACTAGGGACACAGATACGCAGTATTTT.

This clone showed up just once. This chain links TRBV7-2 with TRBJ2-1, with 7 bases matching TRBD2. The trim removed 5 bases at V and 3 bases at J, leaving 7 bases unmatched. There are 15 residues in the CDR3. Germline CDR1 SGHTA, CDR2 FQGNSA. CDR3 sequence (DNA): TGTGCCAGCAGCCTAGGGGCTAGCGGCTACAATGAGCAGTTCTTC. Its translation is CASSLGASGYNEQFF.

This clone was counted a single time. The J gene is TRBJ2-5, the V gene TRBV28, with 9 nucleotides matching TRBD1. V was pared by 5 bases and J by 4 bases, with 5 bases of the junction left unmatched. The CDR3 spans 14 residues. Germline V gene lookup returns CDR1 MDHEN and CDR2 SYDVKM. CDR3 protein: CASSGPGQGETQYF. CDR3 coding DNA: TGTGCCAGCAGTGGACCGGGACAGGGAGAGACCCAGTACTTC.

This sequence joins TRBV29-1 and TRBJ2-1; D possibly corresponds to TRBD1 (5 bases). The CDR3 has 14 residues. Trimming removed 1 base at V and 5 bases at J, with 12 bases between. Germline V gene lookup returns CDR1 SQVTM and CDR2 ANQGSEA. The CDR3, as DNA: TGCAGCGTTGAAGGGCGGCAGGGAAACAATGAGCAGTTCTTC. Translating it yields CSVEGRQGNNEQFF.

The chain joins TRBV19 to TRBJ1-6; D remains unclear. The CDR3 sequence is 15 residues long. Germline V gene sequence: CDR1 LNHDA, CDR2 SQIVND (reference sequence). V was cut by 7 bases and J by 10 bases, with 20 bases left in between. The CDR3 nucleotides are TGTGCCAGTACTTCCCTCCGGACTGCGGACTCACCCCTCCACTTT. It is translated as CASTSLRTADSPLHF.

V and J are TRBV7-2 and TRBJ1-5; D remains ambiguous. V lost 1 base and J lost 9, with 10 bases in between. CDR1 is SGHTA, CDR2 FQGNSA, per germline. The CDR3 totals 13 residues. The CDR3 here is CASSLGESWPQHF. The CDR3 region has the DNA TGTGCCAGCAGCTTAGGCGAATCATGGCCCCAGCATTTT.

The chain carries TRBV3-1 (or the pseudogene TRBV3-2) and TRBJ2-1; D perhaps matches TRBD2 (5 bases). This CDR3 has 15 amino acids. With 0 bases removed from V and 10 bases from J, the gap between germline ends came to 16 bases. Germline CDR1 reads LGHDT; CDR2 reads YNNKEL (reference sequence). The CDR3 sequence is CASSQDGRPRAEQFF. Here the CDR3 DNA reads TGTGCCAGCAGCCAAGATGGGAGACCACGGGCGGAGCAGTTCTTC.

The CDR3 DNA sequence: TGTGCCAGCAGTCAACTTACCAGGGGAGAAGCTTTCTTT. Translated, it gives CASSQLTRGEAFF. V gene TRBV7-2 combines with J gene TRBJ1-1, with D possibly being TRBD1 (6 bases). Germline V lookup: CDR1 SGHTA, CDR2 FQGNSA. The V and J ends lost 6 bases and 8 bases respectively, with 16 bases between them. The CDR3 covers 13 residues.